Below, 5 T cell receptor beta chains from the same sample are listed, as sequenced in a study of blood T cell repertoires in COVID-19. Clones were sequenced by immunoSEQ multiplex PCR, and TCRdb holds only the in-frame ones, with some missing. The sample contains roughly 330,000 clones, 70% to 90% of which appear only once. The sample taken for sequencing was peripheral blood. Receptors originate from a man aged 18 to 29 who had recovered from COVID-19.

The chain recombines TRBV12-3 or TRBV12-4 with TRBJ2-5, with D uncertain. This CDR3 is 13 amino acids long. The germline V and J ends were trimmed by 3 bases and 3 bases, with 8 bases remaining between them. The CDR3 DNA is TGTGCCAGCAGTTTCGTCTTCGAAGAGACCCAGTACTTC. Translating it yields CASSFVFEETQYF.

This chain connects TRBV7-2 to TRBJ1-5; TRBD1 is a possible D gene (5 bases). CDR3 length equals 16 residues. V lost 1 base and J lost 4, with 14 bases in between. Germline V gene lookup returns CDR1 SGHTA and CDR2 FQGNSA. The CDR3 is CASSLDIVTANQPQHF. In nucleotides, the CDR3 is TGTGCCAGCAGCTTAGATATTGTGACAGCTAATCAGCCCCAGCATTTT.

Turning to this clone: Other nucleotide sequences from this sample produce the same CDR3. The rearrangement links TRBV3-1 (or the pseudogene TRBV3-2) to TRBJ1-3; D remains ambiguous. Trimming took 1 base from V and 4 from J, leaving 5 bases between them. The CDR3 consists of 13 residues. Germline-derived CDR1 and CDR2 are LGHDT and YNNKEL (reference sequence). The CDR3 spells CASSQGQGNTIYF. The DNA for the CDR3 is TGTGCCAGCAGCCAAGGGCAGGGAAACACCATATATTTT.

The chain combines TRBV5-1 with TRBJ2-1; D is unclear. V was clipped by 0 bases and J by 5 bases, with 12 bases between them. The germline CDR1 and CDR2 sequences are SGHRS and YFSETQ. CDR3 length: 15 residues. As DNA, the CDR3 is TGCGCCAGCAGCTTGGTGACCAGGAAGGACAATGAGCAGTTCTTC. This sequence encodes CASSLVTRKDNEQFF. Using reference TRBV5-1 and TRBJ2-1 for the parts outside the CDR3, the full variable domain is KAGVTQTPRYLIKTRGQQVTLSCSPISGHRSVSWYQQTPGQGLQFLFEYFSETQRNKGNFPGRFSGRQFSNSRSEMNVSTLELGDSALYLCASSLVTRKDNEQFFGPGTRLTVL.

Concerning this clone: Distinct nucleotide sequences in the sample also encode this CDR3. V and J are TRBV19 and TRBJ1-1, with D tentatively TRBD1 (5 bases). CDR3 length: 12 residues. Germline V CDR1 and CDR2: LNHDA, SQIVND (reference sequence). The V end lost 3 bases, the J end lost 5 bases, and 7 bases lay between the germline ends. The CDR3 coding sequence is TGTGCCAGTAGTATGGGGGGGACTGAAGCTTTCTTT. Protein sequence: CASSMGGTEAFF.